The source of this TCR beta chain is a study of siplizumab effects on memory and regulatory T cells. Libraries were prepared by immunoSEQ multiplex PCR; TCRdb keeps only in-frame clonotypes and omits some of them. The sample comprises some 97,000 clones, 80% to 95% of which are singletons, and 0.15% rests with the top ten. This CDR3 region has 15 residues. V shed 0 bases and J shed 7 bases, with 10 bases lying between them. Per germline, CDR1 LGHNA and CDR2 YNFKEQ. The clonotype comes from a human donor in good health. The chain joins TRBV4-2 to TRBJ1-6; D is unclear. The sequencing sample was made of CD4+ T cells sorted from blood. The CDR3 DNA reads as TGTGCCAGCAGCCAAGAGTCGAGTGAAAATTCACCCCTCCACTTT. Its translation: CASSQESSENSPLHF.